Sequencing of this T cell receptor (beta chain) was carried out in a study of a mutant IDH1 vaccine in newly diagnosed glioma. About the study: Receipt of radiotherapy, temozolomide, or both preceded the study, and most received both. Whole-study findings and limits: Changes to the top peripheral T cell clonotypes appeared unrelated to pseudoprogression.

Time point noted: week 23, last vaccination. The investigators gave 300 ug of mutant IDH1 20-mer peptide in each vaccine dose, together with topical imiquimod. In the case of this clone: Its antigen is not known.

V was shortened by 3 bases and J by 4 bases, with 9 bases between the two germline ends. Looked up from germline, CDR1 is SGHVS and CDR2 is FNYEAQ. The CDR3 is 13 amino acids. The protocol was immunoSEQ multiplex PCR, while the TCRdb copy is restricted to in-frame clones and leaves out a portion. The table includes approximately 60,000 clones, around 80% detected once. This chain joins TRBV7-6 and TRBJ1-2, with no clear D. This clonotype was sampled from a woman between 40 and 55 years old with glioma. Some clones in this sample may be carry-over from other donors' samples. Material: PBMCs, obtained from a glioma patient whose treatment included an IDH1 peptide vaccine. The CDR3 loop is CASSLIGLYGYTF. The CDR3 DNA follows: TGTGCCAGCAGCTTGATAGGGCTCTATGGCTACACCTTC.